There are a few counts of the clone carrying this T cell receptor beta chain. Profiled with immunoSEQ multiplex PCR; TCRdb holds only in-frame clones, not every one. The sample yields 130,000 or so clones, about 89% seen once. The data are from a study of control samples from healthy donors and cancer patients. CDR1 and CDR2 (germline): SGHTA, FQGNSA. This CDR3 has 15 amino acids. The ends lost 5 bases at V and 4 bases at J; junction bases unmatched: 4. The V call is TRBV7-2, the J call TRBJ1-3; TRBD1 agrees at 11 bases. The TCR sequence derives from a man aged 45-65 years in good health. Input material: blood. CDR3 region: CASSAGTGGGNTIYF. The CDR3 DNA is TGTGCCAGCAGCGCCGGGACAGGGGGAGGAAACACCATATATTTT.